The source of this T cell receptor beta chain is a study of breast tumors, draining lymph nodes, adjacent tissues. In its sample, this clonotype was seen many times. Antigen specificity is unknown. Per the germline V gene, CDR1 is SQVTM and CDR2 is ANQGSEA. V dropped 7 bases and J dropped 2; count of bases not matched to a gene: 6. The CDR3 spans 13 residues. Study findings and constraints: Luminal-like breast cancer showed significantly higher tumor–nontumor repertoire similarity than basal-like. Findings are consistent with lymph node origin and intratumoral expansion of most tumor T cells. That most tumor T cells come from lymph nodes remained unproven. Compared with lymph nodes, tumors were less diverse; compared with nontumor tissue, more.

Samples came from axillary lymph nodes draining the breast cancer. One entry per CDR3 protein, called by TCRdb with MiXCR from the multiplex PCR reads. Altogether 150,000 to 250,000 distinct CDR3 sequences are present, about 32% being singletons, with the ten largest covering roughly 4%. The V and J genes are TRBV29-1 and TRBJ2-7; 9 bases agree with TRBD2. The sample comprised axillary lymph node tissue. This receptor was identified in a female donor with breast cancer. Some clones in this sample may be carry-over from other donors' samples. CDR3 protein: CSAGTSFPYEQYF. Here the CDR3 DNA reads TGCAGCGCCGGGACTAGCTTCCCCTACGAGCAGTACTTC.